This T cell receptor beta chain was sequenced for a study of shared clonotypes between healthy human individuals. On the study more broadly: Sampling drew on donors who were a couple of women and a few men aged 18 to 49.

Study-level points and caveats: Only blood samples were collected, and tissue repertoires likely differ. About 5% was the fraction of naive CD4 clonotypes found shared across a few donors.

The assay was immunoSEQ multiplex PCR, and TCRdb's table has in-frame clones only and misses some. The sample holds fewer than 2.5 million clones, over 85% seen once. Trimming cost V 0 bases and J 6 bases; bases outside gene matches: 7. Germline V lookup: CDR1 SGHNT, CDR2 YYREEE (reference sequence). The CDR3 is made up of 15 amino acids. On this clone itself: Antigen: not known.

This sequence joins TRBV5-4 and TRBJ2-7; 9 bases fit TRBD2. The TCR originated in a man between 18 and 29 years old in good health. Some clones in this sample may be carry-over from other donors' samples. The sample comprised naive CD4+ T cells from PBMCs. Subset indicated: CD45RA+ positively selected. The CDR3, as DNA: TGTGCCAGCAGCTTGGATAGCGGGAGATCCCGCGAGCAGTACTTC. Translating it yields CASSLDSGRSREQYF.